This T cell receptor beta chain appears in the sequencing data of a study of CD8+CD57+ T cells in acquired aplastic anemia. Study in general: DNA recovered from sorted CD4+ and CD8+ cells had a mean of about 3.5 ug. Notes on the study in general: Found in both controls and patients were twenty-nine CD8+ CDR3 sequences.

The CDR3 totals 15 residues. V lost 0 bases and J 2 bases, leaving 12 bases between the germline ends. Germline V CDR1 and CDR2: SGHRS, YFSETQ. On this clonotype itself: What it binds is unknown.

According to the study, genomic DNA was the template for TCR beta VDJ and CDR3 profiling. TCRdb processed the reads anew with MiXCR; each CDR3 protein has one entry. The sample has more than 100,000 distinct CDR3 sequences, 48% seen once. Sequencing input: sorted CD4+, CD8+, or CD8+CD57+ T cells (not recorded which) from PBMCs. The genes are TRBV5-1 and TRBJ2-7, with TRBD1 as a possible D gene (5 bases). The receptor was derived from a human donor in good health, serving as a control. CDR3 loop: CASSLASGNPYEQYF. The CDR3 nucleotides read TGCGCCAGCAGCTTGGCGTCAGGGAATCCCTACGAGCAGTACTTC.